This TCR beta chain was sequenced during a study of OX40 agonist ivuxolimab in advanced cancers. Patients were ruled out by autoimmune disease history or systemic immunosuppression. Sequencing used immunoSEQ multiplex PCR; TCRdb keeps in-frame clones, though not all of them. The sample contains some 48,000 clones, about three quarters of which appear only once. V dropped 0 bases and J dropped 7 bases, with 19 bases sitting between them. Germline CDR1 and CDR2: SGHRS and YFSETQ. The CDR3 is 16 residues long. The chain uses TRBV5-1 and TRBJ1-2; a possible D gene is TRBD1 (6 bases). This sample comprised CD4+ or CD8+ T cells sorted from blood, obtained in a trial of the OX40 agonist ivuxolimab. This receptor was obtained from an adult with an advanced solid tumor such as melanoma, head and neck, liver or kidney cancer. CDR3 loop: CASSLDPGQGRGGYTF. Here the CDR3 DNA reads TGCGCCAGCAGCTTGGATCCAGGCCAGGGGAGGGGTGGCTACACCTTC.